This is a list of T cell receptor beta chains from one sample in a study of early T cells in non-severe SARS-CoV-2 infection. TCRdb independently ran MiXCR on the 5' RACE reads; one entry per CDR3 protein. The repertoire holds fewer than 65,000 distinct CDR3 sequences, roughly an eighth seen once, with under 1.5% in the top ten. Sequencing was done on a sample of whole blood. The receptor source for this set is an adult who was a healthcare worker with PCR-confirmed SARS-CoV-2 infection or an uninfected control (not recorded which). Both conserved end residues are part of each CDR3. The D gene is left open where the match is weak. Clone size, where shown, is once, few, many, or a class for clones that have expanded.

J	D	size	V	DNA	CDR3
TRBJ1-5	TRBD1	many	TRBV24-1	TGTGCCACCCTACGCCGGGACAGGGGTCGCGACAATCAGCCCCAGCATTTT	CATLRRDRGRDNQPQHF
TRBJ2-5	-	-	TRBV15	TGTGCCACCAGCTATGACCAAGAGACCCAGTACTTC	CATSYDQETQYF
TRBJ1-6	TRBD1	few	TRBV20-1	TGCAGTGCTAGAGCGCGACAGGGGAATAATTCACCCCTCCACTTT	CSARARQGNNSPLHF
TRBJ2-1	TRBD2	many	TRBV7-6	TGTGCCAGCACCCAGACCAGCGGGGCTGGCAGTGAGCAGTTCTTC	CASTQTSGAGSEQFF
TRBJ2-2	TRBD2	-	TRBV20-1	TGCAGTGCTAGAGACCCCACTAGCGGCCCGAACACCGGGGAGCTGTTTTTT	CSARDPTSGPNTGELFF
TRBJ2-7	-	-	TRBV19	TGTGCCAGTAGTTCGGCGGTAGCCTACGAGCAGTACTTC	CASSSAVAYEQYF
TRBJ2-1	-	few	TRBV7-2	TGTGCCAGCAGCTCCCCCCGGACACGTTTATACAATGAGCAGTTCTTC	CASSSPRTRLYNEQFF
TRBJ2-5	-	-	TRBV6-2/TRBV6-3	TGTGCCAGCTCAGACTCTCAAGAGACCCAGTACTTC	CASSDSQETQYF
TRBJ2-4	-	many	TRBV15	TGTGCCACCAGCGTACCACCGCAAAACATTCAGTACTTC	CATSVPPQNIQYF
TRBJ2-1	-	many	TRBV15	TGTGCCACCGACGGCAGGGGCGGCGGTGAGCAGTTCTTC	CATDGRGGGEQFF
TRBJ2-7	TRBD1	few	TRBV29-1	TGCAGCGTTGGACACACAGGGGGCGAGCAGTACTTC	CSVGHTGGEQYF
TRBJ2-4	-	-	TRBV27	TGTGCCAGCAGTTCGCTCTCGGGCAGAGCCAAAAACATTCAGTACTTC	CASSSLSGRAKNIQYF